This TCR beta chain was sequenced during a study of blood T cells in healthy people across ages. Germline CDR1 is KGHDR and CDR2 is SFDVKD. The CDR3 runs 14 residues. Sample-barcoded 5' priming and a J-beta primer mix drove a second PCR of about 6 to 12 cycles. Each CDR3 protein gets one entry after TCRdb re-called the 5' RACE reads with MiXCR. The sample carries more than 800,000 distinct CDR3 sequences, 29% recorded once. Only a few counts were recorded for this clonotype. A read error may be the cause here, since a much bigger clone is one base away. The sample comprised blood. The sequence derives from a woman of 80 years or more in good health. V is TRBV24-1 and J is TRBJ2-1, with D perhaps given as TRBD1 or TRBD2 (5 bases each). CDR3 sequence reads: CATKGTGRYNERFF. The CDR3 DNA follows: TGTGCCACCAAGGGTACGGGGCGGTACAATGAGCGGTTCTTC.